This T cell receptor beta chain stems from a study of regulatory T cells in long-lasting Graves disease. As to time point: newly diagnosed GD, antithyroid drugs for less than 3 months. Extracted RNA from PBMCs served as the source of the TCR library. A volume of around 8.7 milliliters of peripheral blood was collected in EDTA tubes. Notes on the study in general: There was favoring of TRBV28, TRBJ1-2 and TRBJ2-5 in persistent disease.

For TCR beta, libraries came from iRepertoire HTBI primers and Arm-PCR of CDR3 regions. TCRdb ran MiXCR on the multiplex PCR reads and lists one entry per CDR3 protein. Of around 400,000 distinct CDR3 sequences in the sample, 12% are singletons; the top ten hold under 20%. The CDR3 is 15 amino acids. V was pared by 3 bases and J by 4 bases, with 6 bases of the junction left unmatched. Per the germline V gene, CDR1 is DFQATT and CDR2 is SNEGSKA (reference sequence). This clonotype was seen a handful of times. Its antigen is as yet unknown. These same data were also listed under a study on T cells in Graves' hyperthyroidism and ophthalmopathy. Per that study: First-round RT-PCR with HTBI primers amplified the TCR CDR3 region. Peripheral blood also featured most of the thyroid clonotypes expanded above 0.001.

The TCR originated in a woman aged 18-29 years with Graves disease. The rearrangement uses TRBV20-1 and TRBJ1-6; 7 bases agree with TRBD1. The starting material was peripheral blood mononuclear cells (PBMCs), obtained at new diagnosis, from a patient treated with antithyroid drugs. CDR3 sequence reads: CSASRGTAYNSPLHF. The CDR3 coding sequence is TGCAGTGCTAGTAGAGGGACAGCTTATAATTCACCCCTCCACTTT.